These 12 T cell receptor beta chains came from one sample sequenced in a study of blood T cell repertoires in COVID-19. Produced via immunoSEQ multiplex PCR; TCRdb's table is partial and in-frame only. This table holds some 110,000 clones, 80% to 95% found once. The sample taken for sequencing was peripheral blood. The receptors were sampled from a man between 45 and 60 years old with COVID-19, enrolled during active disease.

The table lists this clone with a few counts. The V gene is TRBV30, the J gene TRBJ1-5, with D possibly TRBD1 on 5 matching bases. Between the trimmed V and J ends, which lost 1 base and 6 bases, there was a span of 10 bases. There are 13 residues in the CDR3. Per germline, CDR1 GTSNPN and CDR2 SVGIG (reference sequence). CDR3 amino acids: CAWSGQGSQPQHF. The CDR3 nucleotides are TGTGCCTGGAGTGGTCAGGGCAGTCAGCCCCAGCATTTT.

There are a few counts of this clone. This chain joins TRBV7-6 and TRBJ2-5; 7 bases fit TRBD1. J gave up 3 bases and V 6 bases, and 16 bases lay outside the gene matches. This CDR3 region has 17 residues. Germline assignment: CDR1 SGHVS and CDR2 FNYEAQ. The CDR3 sequence: CASRLRQGRSLEETQYF. Here the CDR3 DNA reads TGTGCCAGCAGACTGAGACAGGGTCGAAGTCTCGAAGAGACCCAGTACTTC.

The gene calls are TRBV9 and TRBJ2-4; 8 positions match TRBD2. Trimming removed 4 bases from V and 5 bases from J; junction bases left unmatched: 8. The CDR3 has 15 residues. Germline V gene sequence: CDR1 SGDLS, CDR2 YYNGEE. CDR3 nucleotides: TGTGCCAGCAGCCCTCCCGGGACTAGAGAAAACATTCAGTACTTC. Translating it yields CASSPPGTRENIQYF. The entire variable domain, with the rest obtained from reference TRBV9 and TRBJ2-4, is as follows: DSGVTQTPKHLITATGQRVTLRCSPRSGDLSVYWYQQSLDQGLQFLIQYYNGEERAKGNILERFSAQQFPDLHSELNLSSLELGDSALYFCASSPPGTRENIQYFGAGTRLSVL.

The sample holds one count of this clone. V gene TRBV11-1 combines with J gene TRBJ1-1, with D uncertain. CDR1 SGHAT and CDR2 FQDESV come from the germline V gene (reference sequence). CDR3 length: 13 amino acids. V lost 3 bases to trimming and J lost 1 base, with 6 bases between them. The CDR3 is CASSLSRNTEAFF. CDR3 bases: TGTGCCAGCAGCTTGTCCCGGAACACTGAAGCTTTCTTT.

This clone came up once. The chain carries TRBV28 and TRBJ1-2; D perhaps matches TRBD1 (5 bases). V was pared by 4 bases and J by 5 bases, with 14 bases between. The germline gives CDR1 MDHEN, CDR2 SYDVKM. The CDR3 is 14 residues long. In nucleotides, the CDR3 is TGTGCCAGCAGTTACAAAAAGGGGTTTTATGGCTACACCTTC. This gives the protein CASSYKKGFYGYTF.

CDR3 sequence (DNA): TGTGCCAGCAGAGAGGGACTAGCCGTTCCAGAGACCCAGTACTTC. This translates into CASREGLAVPETQYF. J is TRBJ2-5 and V is TRBV5-4, with 9 bases aligning to TRBD2. Germline V CDR1 and CDR2: SGHNT, YYREEE (reference sequence). The V gene end was trimmed by 5 bases and the J gene end by 4 bases; junction bases not matched to a gene: 9. The CDR3 consists of 15 residues.

The chain recombines TRBV28 with TRBJ1-2; perhaps TRBD1 as D (5 bases). Deletions cut 4 bases from V and 3 bases from J, with 12 bases between. The germline gives CDR1 MDHEN, CDR2 SYDVKM. There are 14 residues in the CDR3. CDR3 nucleotide sequence: TGTGCCAGCAGTTCCCCTGGAGGGGACTATGGCTACACCTTC. It codes for CASSSPGGDYGYTF.

The V and J genes are TRBV27 and TRBJ2-7; 9 positions agree with TRBD1. CDR1 is MNHEY, CDR2 SMNVEV, per germline (reference sequence). Trimming took 0 bases from V and 0 from J; bases not matched to a gene: 3. The CDR3 is 16 residues long. CDR3 amino acids: CASSLSGQGTSYEQYV. The CDR3 DNA follows: TGTGCCAGCAGTTTATCGGGACAGGGAACCTCCTACGAGCAGTACGTC.

V gene TRBV3-1 (or the pseudogene TRBV3-2) combines with J gene TRBJ2-5, with TRBD1 identical over 7 bases. The CDR3 spans 15 residues. Germline V CDR1 and CDR2: LGHDT, YNNKEL (reference sequence). The trim removed 4 bases at V and 9 bases at J, leaving 14 bases unmatched. The CDR3 loop reads CASSRRDSTLGAQYF. Here the CDR3 DNA reads TGTGCCAGCAGCCGTCGGGACAGTACCCTGGGCGCCCAGTACTTC.

This chain uses TRBV30 with TRBJ1-6; D remains unclear. CDR1 and CDR2 (germline): GTSNPN, SVGIG (reference sequence). This CDR3 region has 14 residues. V was clipped by 3 bases and J by 7 bases, with 13 bases between them. For the CDR3, the DNA is TGTGCCTGGAGACCCCTAGCGAAGAATTCACCCCTCCACTTT. Amino acids: CAWRPLAKNSPLHF.

The chain couples TRBV10-3 to TRBJ2-4; D is ambiguous. The CDR3 is 14 residues long. V gave up 0 bases and J gave up 0 bases, with 3 bases separating them. Germline V lookup: CDR1 ENHRY, CDR2 SYGVKD. The CDR3 is CAISESLAKNIQYF. The CDR3, as DNA: TGTGCCATCAGTGAGTCCCTAGCCAAAAACATTCAGTACTTC.

The V gene is TRBV9, the J gene TRBJ2-7; 8 nucleotides agree with TRBD1. CDR1 and CDR2 (germline): SGDLS, YYNGEE. V was pared by 0 bases and J by 3 bases, with 5 bases of the junction left unmatched. The CDR3 spans 15 residues. CDR3 DNA sequence: TGTGCCAGCAGCGTAGGTCAGGGGGCCGGCTACGAGCAGTACTTC. It yields the protein CASSVGQGAGYEQYF.